This TCR beta chain was recorded in a study of control samples from healthy donors and cancer patients. Sequencing was performed with immunoSEQ multiplex PCR; in TCRdb, only in-frame clones are kept and a portion is missing. Of about 98,000 clones in the sample, around 80% were seen once. The TCR was taken from a woman aged 25-40 years in good health. Sequencing used blood.

DNA of the CDR3: TGTGCCAGCAGTGGACAGGGACTCGGGAAATTAAATGAGCAGTTCTTC. Its protein product is CASSGQGLGKLNEQFF. The chain employs TRBV6-1 and TRBJ2-1, with a weak D call TRBD1 (7 bases). CDR1 MNHNS and CDR2 SASEGT come from the germline V gene. V was trimmed by 4 bases and J by 7 bases, leaving 20 bases between them. This CDR3 region has 16 residues.